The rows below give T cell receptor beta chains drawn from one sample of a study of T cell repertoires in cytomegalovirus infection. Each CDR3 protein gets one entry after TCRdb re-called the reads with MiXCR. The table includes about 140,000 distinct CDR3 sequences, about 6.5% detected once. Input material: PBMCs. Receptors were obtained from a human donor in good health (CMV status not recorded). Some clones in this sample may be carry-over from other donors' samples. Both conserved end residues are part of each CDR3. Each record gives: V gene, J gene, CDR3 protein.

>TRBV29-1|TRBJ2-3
CSVRDRGPDTQYF
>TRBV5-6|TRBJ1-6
CASRKGYNSPLHF
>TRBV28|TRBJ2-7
CASSLRRAGLTYEQYF
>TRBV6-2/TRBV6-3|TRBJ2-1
CASSSPPTGLRNEQFF
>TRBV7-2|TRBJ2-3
CASSSLAGGRGDTQYF
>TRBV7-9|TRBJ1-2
CASSPDRIYGYTF
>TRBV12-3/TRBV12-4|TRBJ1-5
CASSYVQGNQPQHF
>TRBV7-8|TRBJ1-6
CASSFRQNDNSPLHF
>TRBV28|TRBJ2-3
CASSLVDRGTDTQYF
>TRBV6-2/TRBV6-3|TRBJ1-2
CASSYEDAYGYTF
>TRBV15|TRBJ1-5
CATSGGGPNNQPQHF
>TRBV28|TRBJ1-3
CASTRPRASSGNTIYF
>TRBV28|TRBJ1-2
CAGAGMGNYGYTF
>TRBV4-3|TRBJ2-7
CASSPTTASYEQYF
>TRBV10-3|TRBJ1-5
CAISESMTVYSNQPQHF
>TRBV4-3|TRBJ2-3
CASSQDLADTQYF
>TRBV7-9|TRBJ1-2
CASSLGLLNYGYTF
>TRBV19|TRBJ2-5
CATLDAKSGQETQYF
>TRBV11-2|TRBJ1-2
CASSLDPSRHGYTF
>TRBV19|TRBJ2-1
CASSIRVEGDEQFF
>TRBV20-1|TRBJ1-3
CSARAGAAGNTIYF
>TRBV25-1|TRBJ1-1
CASSEFGFMNTEAFF
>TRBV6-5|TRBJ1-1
CASSYSPANTEAFF
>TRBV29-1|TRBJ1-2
CSVPRAGNYGYTF
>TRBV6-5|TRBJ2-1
CATSTPTSGGIRPYNEQFF
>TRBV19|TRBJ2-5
CASSRGGTGQETQYF
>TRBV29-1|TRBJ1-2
CSVEEAGRIYGYTF
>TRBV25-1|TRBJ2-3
CATRTSGGTISITDTQYF
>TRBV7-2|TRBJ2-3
CASSRARLAGGFTDTQYF
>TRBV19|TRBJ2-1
CASQGYASYNEQFF
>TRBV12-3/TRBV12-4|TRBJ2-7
CASSPGLAGGYEQYF
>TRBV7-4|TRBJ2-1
CASSSHRTSPCSEQFF
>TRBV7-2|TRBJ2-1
CASSPPFSSGGKYNEQFF
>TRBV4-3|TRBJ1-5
CASSPAVTSNQPQHF
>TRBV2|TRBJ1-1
CASRPFVDTEAFF
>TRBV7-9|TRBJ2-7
CASSKDAKPYEQYF
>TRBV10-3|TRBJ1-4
CAISTGPRSEKLFF
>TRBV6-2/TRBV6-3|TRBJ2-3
CASMDRGGTDTQYF
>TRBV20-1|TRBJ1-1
CSADGENTEAFF
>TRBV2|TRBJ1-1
CASKPTGSNTEAFF
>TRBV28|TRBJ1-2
CASSTPGTGDGYTF
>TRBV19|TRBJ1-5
CASQRGRSNQPQHF
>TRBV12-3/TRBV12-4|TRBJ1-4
CASSSYNEKLFF
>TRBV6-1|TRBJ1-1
CASSEYLGVTEAFF
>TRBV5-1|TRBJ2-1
CASSLVQGGNEQFF
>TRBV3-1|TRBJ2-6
CASSQEMGGPLSGANVLTF
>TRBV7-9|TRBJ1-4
CASSSYTFRGAHATNEKLFF
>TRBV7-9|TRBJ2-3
CASRQATGGFSTDAQYF
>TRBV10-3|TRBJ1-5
CAISDSRDNNQPQHF
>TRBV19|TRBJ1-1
CASSPGYEAFF
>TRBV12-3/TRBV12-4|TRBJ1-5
CASSTRVLGNQPQHF
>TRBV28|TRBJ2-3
CASSFLDRDTDTQYF
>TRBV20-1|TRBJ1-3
CSARVSSSGNTIYF
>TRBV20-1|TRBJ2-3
CSARVRRSMTQYF
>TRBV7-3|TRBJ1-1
CASSLNNGREAFF
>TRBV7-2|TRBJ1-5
CASSPTGGRSQPQHF
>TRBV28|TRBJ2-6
CASNPGISGANVLTF
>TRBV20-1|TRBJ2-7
CSARDPRGYEQYF
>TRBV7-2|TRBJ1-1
CASSPPGREGSRAFF
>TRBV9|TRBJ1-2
CASSPQAGVYGYTF